Given below is one T cell receptor (beta chain) in context. What it binds is not known. At the DNA level, this CDR3 is encoded by other sequences in the same sample as well. These data belong to a study of shared clonotypes between healthy human individuals. For the study at large: The donors, two women and three men, were aged 18 to 49.

The ends were cut back, 0 bases at V and 0 bases at J, with 3 bases in the middle. The CDR3 runs 14 residues. Germline CDR1 reads SGHRS; CDR2 reads YFSETQ. General study points: Naive subsets, compared against memory subsets, generally had larger estimated richness values.

Donors included only healthy HIV-negative adults lacking recent acute infections or vaccinations. The authors split each subset's genomic DNA evenly across several immunoSEQ plates. The repertoire was sequenced with immunoSEQ multiplex PCR; TCRdb's copy has only in-frame clones and lacks some. The repertoire consists of millions of clones, with 90% to 95% occurring once and the leading ten covering under 0.45%. This clonotype was sampled from a man between 18 and 29 years old in good health. Some clones in this sample may be carry-over from other donors' samples. Material: naive CD4+ T cells from PBMCs. Sample subset: CD45RA+ positively selected. This sequence joins TRBV5-1 and TRBJ2-2; D is unclear. Here the CDR3 DNA reads TGCGCCAGCAGCTTGGCTTCGAACACCGGGGAGCTGTTTTTT. Residues: CASSLASNTGELFF.